The rows below give T cell receptor beta chains drawn from one sample of a study of response to subunit inactivated influenza vaccine. MiXCR, applied by TCRdb to the RT-PCR reads, yields one record per CDR3 protein. The table has about 310,000 distinct CDR3 sequences, over 20% seen once; the top ten hold 10%. The material was PBMCs from blood, obtained less than 22 months after vaccination. Receptors were obtained from a man between 50 and 69 years old who received an inactivated influenza vaccine. Each CDR3 is given with its conserved first and last residue. The order of the fields is clone size, V gene, CDR3 protein. Size tells how often a clone was seen (once, few, many) or the class of an expanded clone, and some rows leave it out.

abundance: NA; v_gene: TRBV14; CDR3aa: CASSQFGGPADNEQFF
abundance: many; v_gene: TRBV2; CDR3aa: CASSRDRGSDTQYF
abundance: NA; v_gene: TRBV18; CDR3aa: CASSVAGVQETQYF
abundance: many; v_gene: TRBV5-1; CDR3aa: CASSPVGGRSADTQYF
abundance: NA; v_gene: TRBV29-1; CDR3aa: CSVEEGGTNTGELFF
abundance: NA; v_gene: TRBV4-3; CDR3aa: CASSQTAYTGELFF
abundance: NA; v_gene: TRBV12-3/TRBV12-4; CDR3aa: CASSFQGSTGELFF
abundance: few; v_gene: TRBV6-1; CDR3aa: CASSEWFAGPGTEAFF
abundance: NA; v_gene: TRBV3-1; CDR3aa: CASSQGIYEQYF
abundance: many; v_gene: TRBV7-6; CDR3aa: CASSLLGTGGETQYF
abundance: few; v_gene: TRBV20-1; CDR3aa: CSARATGRPYEQYF
abundance: NA; v_gene: TRBV7-2; CDR3aa: CASSFFGQGDYGYTF
abundance: few; v_gene: TRBV7-2; CDR3aa: CASSRTGAAKLFF
abundance: NA; v_gene: TRBV11-2; CDR3aa: CASSFNLFTFSYEQYF
abundance: NA; v_gene: TRBV3-1; CDR3aa: CASSQVSTGELFF
abundance: NA; v_gene: TRBV20-1; CDR3aa: CSAQIRSSYNSPLHF
abundance: few; v_gene: TRBV12-3/TRBV12-4; CDR3aa: CASSLASGGTGDTQYF
abundance: NA; v_gene: TRBV29-1; CDR3aa: CRAGDSYNEQFF
abundance: many; v_gene: TRBV27; CDR3aa: CASSLGLTYGYTF
abundance: few; v_gene: TRBV6-2/TRBV6-3; CDR3aa: CASSYPRLTGHYEQYF
abundance: few; v_gene: TRBV3-1; CDR3aa: CASSQDFGRGGYGYTF
abundance: many; v_gene: TRBV5-1; CDR3aa: CASSSLEGPSTNEKLFF
abundance: many; v_gene: TRBV11-2; CDR3aa: CASSLLRGRTDYGYTF
abundance: many; v_gene: TRBV7-2; CDR3aa: CASSLVGSDQPQHF
abundance: few; v_gene: TRBV12-3/TRBV12-4; CDR3aa: CASSRGDWGNTIYF
abundance: few; v_gene: TRBV6-1; CDR3aa: CASNPYLEANYGYTF